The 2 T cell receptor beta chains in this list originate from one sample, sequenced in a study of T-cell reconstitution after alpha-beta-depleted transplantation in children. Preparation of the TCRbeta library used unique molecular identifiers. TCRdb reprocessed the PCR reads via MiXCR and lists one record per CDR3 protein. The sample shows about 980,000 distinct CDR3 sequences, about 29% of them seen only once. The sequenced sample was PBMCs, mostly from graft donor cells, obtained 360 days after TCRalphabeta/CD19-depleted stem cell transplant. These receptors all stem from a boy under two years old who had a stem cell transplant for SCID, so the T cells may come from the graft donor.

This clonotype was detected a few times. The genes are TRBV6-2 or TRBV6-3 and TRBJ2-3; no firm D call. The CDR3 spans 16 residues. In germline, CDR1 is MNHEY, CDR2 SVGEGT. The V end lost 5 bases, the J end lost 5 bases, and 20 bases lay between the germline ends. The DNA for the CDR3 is TGTGCCAGCAGTAGCCACCGGGCGTCAGGAGAAGATACGCAGTATTTT. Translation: CASSSHRASGEDTQYF.

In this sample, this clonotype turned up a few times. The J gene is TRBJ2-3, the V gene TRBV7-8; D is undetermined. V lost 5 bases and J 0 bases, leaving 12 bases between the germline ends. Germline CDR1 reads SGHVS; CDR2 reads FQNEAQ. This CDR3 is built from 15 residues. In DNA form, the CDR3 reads TGTGCCAGCAGCCCTGATAAGCGTAGCACAGATACGCAGTATTTT. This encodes CASSPDKRSTDTQYF.